This TCR beta chain comes out of a study of cytomegalovirus exposure and HLA in healthy donors. Points from the study as a whole: Later work found most CMV-associated TCR beta chains apparently HLA-restricted.

The PCR employed 60 Vbeta primers together with 13 Jbeta primers. The table came from immunoSEQ multiplex PCR; TCRdb's copy has only in-frame clones and leaves some out. Of about 160,000 clones listed, 75% to 85% are singletons. The ends lost 6 bases at V and 2 bases at J; junction bases unmatched: 2. The CDR3 runs to 14 residues. The germline gives CDR1 MDHEN, CDR2 SYDVKM. Turning to this clone: Its antigen remains unidentified. Other nucleotide sequences from this sample produce the same CDR3.

The chain links TRBV28 to TRBJ1-5, with TRBD1 matching over 9 bases. The source material was PBMCs. The source of this sequence is a young man in good health and CMV-seronegative. In DNA, the CDR3 is TGTGCCAGCAGATGGACAGGGGGCAATCAGCCCCAGCATTTT. Translated, it gives CASRWTGGNQPQHF. Variable domain in full (rest from reference TRBV28 and TRBJ1-5): DVKVTQSSRYLVKRTGEKVFLECVQDMDHENMFWYRQDPGLGLRLIYFSYDVKMKEKGDIPEGYSVSREKKERFSLILESASTNQTSMYLCASRWTGGNQPQHFGDGTRLSIL.